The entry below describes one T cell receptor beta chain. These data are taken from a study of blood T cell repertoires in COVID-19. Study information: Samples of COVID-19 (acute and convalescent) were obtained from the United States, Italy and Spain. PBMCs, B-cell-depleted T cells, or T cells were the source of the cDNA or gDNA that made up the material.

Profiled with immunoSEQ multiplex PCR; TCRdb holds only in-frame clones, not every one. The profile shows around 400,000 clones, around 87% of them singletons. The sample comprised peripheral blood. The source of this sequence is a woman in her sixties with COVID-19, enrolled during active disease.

The CDR3, as DNA: TGTGCCAGCAGCTTGGCGGGGACCTACAATGAGCAGTTCTTC. Residues: CASSLAGTYNEQFF. This chain uses TRBV7-9 with TRBJ2-1; D is perhaps TRBD2 (6 bases). The germline V gene has CDR1 SEHNR and CDR2 FQNEAQ (reference sequence). Trimming cost V 3 bases and J 2 bases, with 8 bases left between them. The CDR3 covers 14 residues.